This T cell receptor (beta chain) was observed in a study of T cell repertoires in cytomegalovirus infection (dated by TCRdb to between 2018 and 2021). For the wider study: Recently identified HLA-C-restricted CMV epitopes, whose presentation resists viral immunomodulation, were targeted by peptide stimulations together with well-studied HLA-B-restricted epitopes. Donor HLA type was relevant to the analysis, because carriage of CMV infection together with the matching HLA type was indicated by public TCR beta signatures.

This clonotype was counted between two and nine times. What antigen it recognizes has not been identified. No clone much larger than this one lies a single base away; base qualities are absent. General study outcomes and caveats: The ex vivo response was dominated by HLA-C-restricted CMV-specific TCR beta clonotypes, which also provided the single most frequent clonotype in two of eight donors. Cumulative frequency of public TCR beta family members discriminated carriers of CMV infection plus the relevant HLA type in this cohort and an independent roughly 340-donor cohort.

Sequencing relied on an Illumina HiSeq 1500. The public sequencing data were trimmed at Q25 with fastp and processed into clonotypes with MiXCR by TCRdb, which kept only in-frame beta chains. Each entry is one CDR3 protein sequence, shown with its most common DNA and genes. The sample table holds about 920,000 distinct CDR3 sequences, of which roughly a third were seen once. About an eighth of the sample belongs to the ten largest clones. Taken with the paper, the label for treatment or condition translates to: in vitro stimulation with specific CMV peptide epitopes to enrich CMV-specific T cells. From the germline V gene, CDR1 is KGHDR and CDR2 is SFDVKD. Trimming takes 0 bases off V and 3 bases off J; junction bases not matched to a gene: 12. The CDR3 has 20 amino acids, counting the end cysteine and phenylalanine. CDR3 DNA only is kept here, 60 bases in frame from base 1.

The chain is encoded by TRBV24-1 joined to TRBJ2-3, and TRBD2 aligns with 12 junction nucleotides. The specimen was cultured CD8+ T cells from PBMCs, collected from culture after CMV antigen stimulation. This TCR was recovered from a human donor in good health (CMV status not recorded). Some clones in this sample may be carry-over from other donors' samples. The CDR3 amino acid sequence is: CATSDLDTPPSGGGTDTQYF. The DNA sequence reads TGTGCCACCAGTGATTTGGACACCCCCCCTAGCGGGGGGGGGACAGATACGCAGTATTTT.